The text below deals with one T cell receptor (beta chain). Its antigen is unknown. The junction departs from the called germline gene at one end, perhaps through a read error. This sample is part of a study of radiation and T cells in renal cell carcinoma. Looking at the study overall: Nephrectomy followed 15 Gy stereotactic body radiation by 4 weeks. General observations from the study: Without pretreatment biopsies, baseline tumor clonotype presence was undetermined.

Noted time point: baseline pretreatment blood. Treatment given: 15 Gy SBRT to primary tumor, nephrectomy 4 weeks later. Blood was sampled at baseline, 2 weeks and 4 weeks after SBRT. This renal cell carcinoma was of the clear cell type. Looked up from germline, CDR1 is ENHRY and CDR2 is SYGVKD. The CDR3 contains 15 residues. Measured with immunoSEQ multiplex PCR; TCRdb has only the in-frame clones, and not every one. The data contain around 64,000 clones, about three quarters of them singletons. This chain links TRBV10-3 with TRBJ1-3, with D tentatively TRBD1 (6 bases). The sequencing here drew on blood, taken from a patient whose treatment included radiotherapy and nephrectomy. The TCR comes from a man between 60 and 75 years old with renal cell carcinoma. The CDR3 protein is CVISGGERSGNTIYF. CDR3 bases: TGTGTCATCAGTGGGGGCGAGCGCTCTGGAAACACCATATATTTT.